This T cell receptor beta chain originates from a study of shared clonotypes between healthy human individuals. Study-level results: Represented genetic and exposure-history diversity was restricted by having few donors. What naive subsets generally showed was a larger estimated richness than memory subsets showed. With a handful of donors compared, about 5.2% of naive CD4 clonotypes were shared.

Germline lookup yields CDR1 SNHLY and CDR2 FYNNEI. The CDR3 extends over 13 amino acids. V was shortened by 7 bases and J by 3 bases, with 11 bases between the two germline ends. A CD45RA+ naive subset and a CD45RA-negative memory subset were split from CD4+ cells. The assay was immunoSEQ multiplex PCR, and TCRdb's table has in-frame clones only and misses some. The data show 600,000 to 750,000 clones, 55% to 75% seen once. Points on this clone: Its target is unknown.

Source material: memory CD4+ T cells sorted from blood. Subset in this sample: CD45RA-negative fraction. The rearrangement links TRBV2 to TRBJ2-3; D remains ambiguous. The TCR was taken from a woman aged 25 to 45 in good health. CDR3 region: CASKTRVTDTQYF. The CDR3 DNA follows: TGTGCCAGCAAGACCCGGGTGACAGATACGCAGTATTTT.